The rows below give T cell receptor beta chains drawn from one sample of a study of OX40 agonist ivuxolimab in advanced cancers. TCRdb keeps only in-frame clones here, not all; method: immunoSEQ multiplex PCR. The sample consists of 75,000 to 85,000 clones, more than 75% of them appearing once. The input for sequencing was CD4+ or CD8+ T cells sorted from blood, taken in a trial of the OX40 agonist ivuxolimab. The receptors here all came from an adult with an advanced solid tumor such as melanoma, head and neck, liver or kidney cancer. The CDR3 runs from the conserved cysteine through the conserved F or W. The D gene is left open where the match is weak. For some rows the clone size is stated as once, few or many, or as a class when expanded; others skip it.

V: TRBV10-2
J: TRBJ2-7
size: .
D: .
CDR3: CASSVVGRNEQYF
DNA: TGCGCCAGCAGTGTGGTAGGAAGGAACGAGCAGTACTTC

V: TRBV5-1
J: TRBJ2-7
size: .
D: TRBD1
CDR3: CAEEDRGLDEQYF
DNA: TGCGCCGAGGAGGACAGGGGGCTCGACGAGCAGTACTTC

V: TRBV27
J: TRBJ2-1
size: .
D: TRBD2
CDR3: CASSSLASGRPTHEQFF
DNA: TGTGCCAGCAGTTCGCTTGCTAGCGGGAGGCCGACCCATGAGCAGTTCTTC

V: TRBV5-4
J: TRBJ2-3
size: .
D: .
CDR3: CASSRWLAGTDTQYF
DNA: TGTGCCAGCAGCCGGTGGCTAGCAGGCACAGATACGCAGTATTTT

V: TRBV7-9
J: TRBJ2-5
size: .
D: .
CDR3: CASSLDLREETQYF
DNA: TGTGCCAGCAGCTTAGATCTCAGGGAAGAGACCCAGTACTTC

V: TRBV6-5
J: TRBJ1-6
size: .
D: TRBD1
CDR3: CASSPSDRANSPLHF
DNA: TGTGCCAGCAGTCCGTCGGACAGGGCGAATTCACCCCTCCACTTT

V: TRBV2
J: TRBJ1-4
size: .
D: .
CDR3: CASSEAGGKEKLFF
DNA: TGTGCCAGCAGTGAAGCGGGGGGAAAAGAAAAACTGTTTTTT

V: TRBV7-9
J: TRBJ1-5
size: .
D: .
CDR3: CASSLGGINQPQHF
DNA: TGTGCCAGCAGCTTAGGGGGGATTAATCAGCCCCAGCATTTT

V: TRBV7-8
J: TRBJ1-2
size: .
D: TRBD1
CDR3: CASSLEWTGDYGYTF
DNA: TGTGCCAGCAGCTTAGAGTGGACAGGGGACTATGGCTACACCTTC

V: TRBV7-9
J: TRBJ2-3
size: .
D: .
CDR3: CASSSPYTQYF
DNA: TGTGCCAGCAGCTCCCCCTATACGCAGTATTTT

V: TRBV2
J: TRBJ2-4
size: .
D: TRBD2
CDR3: CASLSGIAGGPSKNIQYF
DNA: TGTGCCAGCCTCAGCGGGATAGCGGGAGGGCCCTCCAAAAACATTCAGTACTTC

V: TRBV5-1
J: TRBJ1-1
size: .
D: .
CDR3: CASSFGRTLDTEAFF
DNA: TGCGCCAGCAGCTTTGGTAGGACGCTCGACACTGAAGCTTTCTTT

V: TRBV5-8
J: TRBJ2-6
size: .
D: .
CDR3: CASSLVINSGANVLTF
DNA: TGTGCCAGCAGCTTGGTCATCAACTCTGGGGCCAACGTCCTGACTTTC

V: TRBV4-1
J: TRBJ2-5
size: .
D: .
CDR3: CASSQDWGSQETQYF
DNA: TGCGCCAGCAGCCAAGATTGGGGCTCCCAAGAGACCCAGTACTTC

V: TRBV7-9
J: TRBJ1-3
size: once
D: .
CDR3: CASTNEGRANTIYF
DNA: TGTGCCAGCACCAACGAGGGCAGGGCAAACACCATATATTTT

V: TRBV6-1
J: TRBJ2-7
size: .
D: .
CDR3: CACQSEVINYF
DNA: TGTGCCTGCCAGTCTGAGGTTATTAATTACTTC

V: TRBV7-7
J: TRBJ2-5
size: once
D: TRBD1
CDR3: CASSLDRGETQYF
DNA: TGTGCCAGCAGCTTAGACAGGGGAGAGACCCAGTACTTC

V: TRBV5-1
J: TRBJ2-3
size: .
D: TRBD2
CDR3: CASVTGTSGSGDTQYF
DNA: TGCGCCAGCGTTACCGGGACTAGCGGGAGTGGGGATACGCAGTATTTT

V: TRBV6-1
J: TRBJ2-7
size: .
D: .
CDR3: CASSAYSGSSGYEQYF
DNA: TGTGCCAGCAGTGCCTATTCCGGGAGTTCGGGCTACGAGCAGTACTTC

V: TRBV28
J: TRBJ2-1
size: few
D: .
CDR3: CASYRGSASSYNEQFF
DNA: TGTGCCAGCTACCGGGGAAGCGCGAGCTCCTACAATGAGCAGTTCTTC

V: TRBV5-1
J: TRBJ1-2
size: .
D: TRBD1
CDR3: CASSFSTGNYGYTF
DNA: TGCGCCAGCAGCTTCTCGACAGGGAACTATGGCTACACCTTC

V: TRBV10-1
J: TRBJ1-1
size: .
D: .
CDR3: CASSPDNWYGMNTEAFF
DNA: TGCGCCAGCAGCCCCGACAACTGGTATGGGATGAACACTGAAGCTTTCTTT

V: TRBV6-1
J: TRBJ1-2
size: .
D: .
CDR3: CASSEQHSYGYTF
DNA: TGTGCCAGCAGTGAACAACATAGCTATGGCTACACCTTC

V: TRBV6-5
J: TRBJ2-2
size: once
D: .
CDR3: CASQNHNTGELFF
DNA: TGTGCCAGCCAGAACCATAACACCGGGGAGCTGTTTTTT

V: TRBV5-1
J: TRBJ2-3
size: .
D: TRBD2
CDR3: CASSWGTSGSSDTQYF
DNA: TGCGCCAGCAGCTGGGGGACTAGCGGGAGTTCAGATACGCAGTATTTT

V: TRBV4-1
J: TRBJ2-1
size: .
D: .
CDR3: CASSQDLSAISSYNEQFF
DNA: TGCGCCAGCAGCCAAGATTTGTCCGCGATTAGCTCCTACAATGAGCAGTTCTTC

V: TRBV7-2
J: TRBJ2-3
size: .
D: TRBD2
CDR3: CASTSGLAGPTDTQYF
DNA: TGTGCCAGCACCTCTGGACTAGCGGGGCCCACAGATACGCAGTATTTT

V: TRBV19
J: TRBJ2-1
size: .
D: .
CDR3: CASSMGVPSSSEQFF
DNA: TGTGCCAGTAGTATGGGTGTCCCCTCCTCCAGTGAGCAGTTCTTC

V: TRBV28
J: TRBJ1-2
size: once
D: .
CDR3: CASSSNGKPGATGYGYTF
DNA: TGTGCCAGCTCCTCCAACGGCAAGCCAGGGGCTACGGGCTATGGCTACACCTTC

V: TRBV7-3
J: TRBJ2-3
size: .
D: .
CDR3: CANQGREFGDTQYF
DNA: TGTGCCAACCAAGGACGGGAGTTCGGAGATACGCAGTATTTT

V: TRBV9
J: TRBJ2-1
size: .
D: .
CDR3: CASSVGRVGEQFF
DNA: TGTGCCAGCAGCGTAGGGCGGGTGGGTGAGCAGTTCTTC

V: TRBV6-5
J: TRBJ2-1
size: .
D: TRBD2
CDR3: CASRPGTSGYNEQFF
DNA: TGTGCCAGCAGGCCAGGGACTAGCGGGTACAATGAGCAGTTCTTC

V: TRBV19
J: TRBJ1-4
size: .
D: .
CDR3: CASKGGATNEKLFF
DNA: TGTGCCAGTAAAGGAGGGGCAACTAATGAAAAACTGTTTTTT

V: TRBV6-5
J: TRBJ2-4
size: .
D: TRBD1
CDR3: CASSPDPGGNIQYF
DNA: TGTGCCAGCAGTCCTGACCCAGGGGGAAACATTCAGTACTTC

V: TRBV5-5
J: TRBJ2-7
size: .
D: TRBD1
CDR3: CASSLGDSLTYEQYF
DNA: TGTGCCAGCAGCTTGGGGGACAGCCTGACCTACGAGCAGTACTTC

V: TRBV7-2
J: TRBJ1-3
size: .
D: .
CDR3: CASSLARGGLGGNTIYF
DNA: TGTGCCAGCAGCTTAGCCCGGGGGGGGCTGGGAGGAAACACCATATATTTT

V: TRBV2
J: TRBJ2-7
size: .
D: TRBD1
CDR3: CASKRDRASYEQYF
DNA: TGTGCCAGCAAGCGGGACAGGGCCTCCTACGAGCAGTACTTC

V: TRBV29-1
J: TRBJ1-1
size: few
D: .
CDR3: CSASYDEAFF
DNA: TGCAGCGCCAGTTACGATGAAGCTTTCTTT

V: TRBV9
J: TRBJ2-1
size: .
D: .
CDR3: CASSPRLDGRLEEQFF
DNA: TGTGCCAGCAGCCCCCGACTAGACGGGAGATTGGAGGAGCAGTTCTTC

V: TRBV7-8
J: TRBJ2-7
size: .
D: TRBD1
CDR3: CASSLEGTASYEQYF
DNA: TGTGCCAGCAGCTTAGAGGGGACAGCATCCTACGAGCAGTACTTC

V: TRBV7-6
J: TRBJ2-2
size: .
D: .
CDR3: CASSLVGGSATGELFF
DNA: TGTGCCAGCAGCTTAGTTGGGGGGAGCGCCACCGGGGAGCTGTTTTTT

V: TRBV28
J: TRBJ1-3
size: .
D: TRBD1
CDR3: CASSSGQGTSGNTIYF
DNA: TGTGCCAGCAGTTCGGGACAGGGAACATCTGGAAACACCATATATTTT

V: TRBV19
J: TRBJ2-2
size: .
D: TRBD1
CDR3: CASRVAGTGGNTGELFF
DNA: TGTGCCAGTAGGGTCGCCGGGACAGGGGGCAACACCGGGGAGCTGTTTTTT

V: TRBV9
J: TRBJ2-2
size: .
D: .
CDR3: CASSVATNTGELFF
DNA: TGTGCCAGCAGCGTAGCTACGAACACCGGGGAGCTGTTTTTT

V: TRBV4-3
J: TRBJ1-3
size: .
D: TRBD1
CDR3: CASSQEVSQGAYGNTIYF
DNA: TGCGCCAGCAGCCAAGAAGTGAGCCAGGGGGCGTATGGAAACACCATATATTTT